This T cell receptor beta chain was sequenced during a study of identical twins (dated by TCRdb to the mid-2010s). For the wider study: The study deep-sequenced TCR alpha and beta repertoires from monozygotic twins, unrelated adults of various ages and cord blood to test whether fetal clonotypes persist. To rule out contamination, the twin experiments were replicated at different times with different library preparation protocols.

What the work shows at the level of the full study, not this receptor alone: A weaker excess of twin sharing was found in beta out-of-frame sequences because the signal-to-noise ratio was lowered by fewer shared sequences. Compared with coincidental sharing between unrelated individuals, an excess of low generation-probability sequences was observed among out-of-frame TCR alpha sequences shared between twins. Because the same donors could not be followed over many years, the conclusions depended on cross-sectional statistical analysis. Out-of-frame TCR alpha sharing in monozygotic twins was systematically underestimated by recombination models, whereas sharing between unrelated individuals was in agreement with the recombination models. Abundant cord blood beta clonotypes carried fewer insertions; young adult naive repertoires showed a weaker similar trend, while memory repertoires showed none. Zero-insertion analyses could be partly confounded by invariant T cells such as MAIT and iNKT, though diverse VJ usage argued against such confounding for most clonotypes.

Every donor in the study was a healthy Caucasian. The twin cohort comprised three pairs of female monozygotic twins, all aged about 18 to 30 years. Peripheral blood mononuclear cells were the source from which RNA for the TCR libraries was isolated. In the germline V gene (reference sequence), CDR1 corresponds to SEHNR and CDR2 to FQNEAQ. Reading from cysteine to phenylalanine, the CDR3 counts 15 amino acids. Here the CDR3 DNA is all that survives: 45 bases in frame from base 1. The junction shows trimming of 2 bases on V and 7 bases on J, plus 16 bases between the germline ends. Receptor libraries were prepared by 5' RACE. Sequencing took place on an Illumina HiSeq 2000. Template switching introduced a universal primer binding site; the final cDNA contained a unique molecular identifier, enabling accurate counting of TCR cDNA molecules. Specific primers in the conserved constant-segment region were used to synthesize first-strand cDNA for the TCR alpha and beta chains. To control for contamination, every cDNA library carried two barcodes: a SMART-Mk sample barcode plus Illumina barcodes. Two successive PCR steps introduced TruSeq adapter sequences along with Illumina sample barcodes. The TCR alpha and beta cDNA libraries were sequenced on the Illumina HiSeq platform using custom primers. The study's processing was this. MiGEC processed the raw reads to extract unique molecular identifiers, while MiXCR was used to determine the CDR3 positions. For each individual, recombination models were inferred using an EM algorithm with the repgenHMM and IGoR tools. Shared clonotypes were analyzed with the tcR package in R, and sharing was normalized by the product of cloneset sizes. To study raw recombination without the effects of thymic and clonal selection, out-of-frame nonproductive sequences were analyzed. TCRdb reanalyzed the raw reads on its own, using fastp at Q25 for trimming and MiXCR for clone calling, and kept in-frame beta chains. Rows with one shared CDR3 protein collapse into an entry with the most common genes and DNA. Clone size and V and J calls follow TCRdb, not the original study. In all, the sample holds around 690,000 distinct CDR3 sequences, and around 20% of those were seen once. The ten largest clones add up to around 4.5% of the sample.

A word on this clonotype: The target of this receptor is not known. Base quality data are lacking; no much larger clone is found one base away.

These same records also appear under a second study, on T cells expressing NK-cell markers. From the second report: TCR beta-chain repertoires were profiled in sorted CD3+CD56+NKG2C+, CD3+CD56+NKG2C- and CD3+CD56-NKG2C+ T-cell subsets from seven or eight donors. Seven of the eight sequenced donors were HCMV-seropositive and one was HCMV-seronegative. In several experiments an anti-gammadeltaTCR antibody was added to restrict sorting to alphabetaTCR-expressing T cells. For six donors, the dominant CD3+CD56+NKG2C+ clonotypes were among the top 10 CD8+ clonotypes and accounted for about 1.0-7.5% of CD8+ T cells. Those dominant clonotypes were again the most abundant among CD3+CD56-NKG2C+ cells in several donors, at roughly 25-60.1%. It remained unclear whether the expanded NKG2C-expressing T cell clones were specific for HCMV antigens. All eight donors whose samples were sequenced were randomly selected healthy volunteers, three of them men and five women. HCMV serostatus was determined by detecting HCMV-specific IgG in serum with a commercial ELISA kit. For about six donors, bulk peripheral blood T-cell repertoires were additionally sequenced from unsorted PBMC. MIGEC was used to demultiplex reads and group reads by UMI, and MiTCR was used to assemble and quantify clonotypes. To exclude erroneous sequences, any TCR cDNA sequence not supported by at least two reads was discarded. The tcR package was used for downstream repertoire analysis, with clonotypes matched between fractions based on CDR3 nucleotide sequence plus V segment. VDJmatch was used to annotate antigen specificity against VDJdb, with one amino acid substitution allowed in CDR3.

The origin of this receptor is a woman under 30 in good health. Here the chain combines TRBV7-9 and TRBJ2-3, with the D gene not clear enough to name. Sequenced: PBMCs. The CDR3 has the sequence CASSLRADGSNTQYF. At the DNA level, the sequence is TGTGCCAGCAGCTTAAGGGCAGACGGAAGTAATACGCAGTATTTT.